These 2 T cell receptor beta chains share one sample of origin, sequenced in a study of shared clonotypes between healthy human individuals. The repertoire was sequenced with immunoSEQ multiplex PCR; TCRdb's copy has only in-frame clones and lacks some. Of fewer than 3 million clones listed, about nine tenths were seen once; the top ten hold about 0.36%. Material for sequencing was naive CD4+ T cells from PBMCs. Subset here: CD45RA+ positively selected. The receptors originated from a man aged 18 to 30 in good health. Some clones in this sample may be carry-over from other donors' samples.

This clone has more than one count but fewer than ten. The rearrangement uses TRBV30 and TRBJ2-5; D tentatively fits TRBD1 or TRBD2 (6 bases each). CDR1 is GTSNPN, CDR2 SVGIG, per germline (reference sequence). The CDR3 spans 14 residues. Trimming removed 3 bases at V and 1 base at J, with 12 bases between. CDR3 coding DNA: TGTGCCTGGAGATTAGGAGGGGGCCAAGAGACCCAGTACTTC. Protein product: CAWRLGGGQETQYF.

This sequence joins TRBV7-2 and TRBJ1-2; no clear D. Deletions cut 2 bases from V and 5 bases from J, with 9 bases between. This CDR3 region has 13 residues. In germline, CDR1 is SGHTA, CDR2 FQGNSA. CDR3: CASSLLGYYGYTF. In DNA, the CDR3 is TGTGCCAGCAGCTTATTAGGGTATTATGGCTACACCTTC.